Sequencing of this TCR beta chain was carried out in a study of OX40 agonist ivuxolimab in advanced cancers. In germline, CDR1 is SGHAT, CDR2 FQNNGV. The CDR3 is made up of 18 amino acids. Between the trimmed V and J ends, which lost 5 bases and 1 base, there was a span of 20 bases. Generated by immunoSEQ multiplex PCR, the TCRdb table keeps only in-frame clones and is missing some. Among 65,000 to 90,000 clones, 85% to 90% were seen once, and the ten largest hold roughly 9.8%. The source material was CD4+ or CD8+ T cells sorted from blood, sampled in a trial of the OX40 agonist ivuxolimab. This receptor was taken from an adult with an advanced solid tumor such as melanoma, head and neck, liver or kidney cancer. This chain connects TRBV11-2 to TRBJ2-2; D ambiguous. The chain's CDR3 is CASSPPKGLGRNTGELFF. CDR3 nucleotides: TGTGCCAGCAGCCCACCCAAAGGTCTTGGCAGGAACACCGGGGAGCTGTTTTTT. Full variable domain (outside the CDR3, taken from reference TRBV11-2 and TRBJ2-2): EAGVAQSPRYKIIEKRQSVAFWCNPISGHATLYWYQQILGQGPKLLIQFQNNGVVDDSQLPKDRFSAERLKGVDSTLKIQPAKLEDSAVYLCASSPPKGLGRNTGELFFGEGSRLTVL.